A single sample is the source of the 21 T cell receptor beta chains below, sequenced in a study of beta chain features in type 1 diabetes. Overall study results and limits: Researchers report that Type 1 diabetes patients had moderately but significantly shorter TCRB CDR3s across all four CD4+ subsets.

Every bit of the isolated RNA underwent reverse transcription, so sequencing read expressed TCRB transcripts. Generated by immunoSEQ multiplex PCR, the TCRdb table keeps only in-frame clones and is missing some. The repertoire has around 180,000 clones, less than 9.5% of them found once; the top ten carry about 0.9%. The antigens of these receptors remain unknown. Material: central memory CD4+ T cells from blood. These TCRs come from a woman between 40 and 55 years old with type 1 diabetes.

In its sample, this clone was seen a few times. This specimen includes other DNA sequences encoding the same CDR3. DNA of the CDR3: TGTGCCAGCAGCCCCTATCAAGAGACCCAGTACTTC. Protein sequence: CASSPYQETQYF. The chain has TRBV7-2 and TRBJ2-5, with unresolved D. Trimming stripped 5 bases from V and 2 bases from J, with 6 bases between. This CDR3 is built from 12 residues. The V gene's germline CDR1 is SGHTA and CDR2 FQGNSA.

This clone was recorded many times. The chain couples TRBV18 to TRBJ2-7; the match to TRBD1 covers 9 bases. The V and J ends lost 3 bases and 7 bases, in that order; junction bases with no gene match: 7. This CDR3 has 14 residues. Looked up from germline, CDR1 is KGHSH and CDR2 is LQKENI. The CDR3 DNA is TGTGCCAGCTCACCCCGGGACAGGGTGCTTGAGCAGTACTTC. It encodes CASSPRDRVLEQYF. Full variable domain (missing parts from reference TRBV18 and TRBJ2-7): NAGVMQNPRHLVRRRGQEARLRCSPMKGHSHVYWYRQLPEEGLKFMVYLQKENIIDESGMPKERFSAEFPKEGPSILRIQQVVRGDSAAYFCASSPRDRVLEQYFGPGTRLTVT.

The rearrangement uses TRBV27 and TRBJ2-5; D possibly corresponds to TRBD1 (6 bases). CDR3 size: 14 residues. The germline V gene encodes CDR1 MNHEY and CDR2 SMNVEV (reference sequence). Trimming stripped 5 bases from V and 4 bases from J, with 14 bases between. CDR3 amino acids: CASSPGTGRETQYF. The CDR3 coding sequence is TGTGCCAGCAGTCCCGGAACAGGGCGAGAGACCCAGTACTTC.

This clone was observed a handful of times. The V and J genes are TRBV19 and TRBJ1-5, with 8 bases that match TRBD1. Germline V gives CDR1 LNHDA, CDR2 SQIVND (reference sequence). The ends lost 4 bases at V and 6 bases at J; junction bases unmatched: 5. The CDR3 has 14 residues. CDR3 sequence reads: CASSNTGGGQPQHF. The CDR3 coding sequence is TGTGCCAGTAGTAACACAGGGGGGGGTCAGCCCCAGCATTTT.

This clone was observed a handful of times. The rearrangement links TRBV6-5 to TRBJ1-5; no firm D call. The germline V and J ends were trimmed by 4 bases and 3 bases, with 13 bases remaining between them. Germline-derived CDR1 and CDR2 are MNHEY and SVGAGI. The CDR3 contains 15 residues. CDR3 in DNA: TGTGCCAGCAGTTCCCGCTACGGAGCCAATCAGCCCCAGCATTTT. Its protein is CASSSRYGANQPQHF.

This clone was recorded a few times. The DNA for the CDR3 is TGTGCCAGCAGCCAGGAAGGGGAGCTGTTTTTT. Translating it yields CASSQEGELFF. The chain links TRBV11-2 to TRBJ2-2; D is undetermined. The CDR3 contains 11 residues. Trimming removed 5 bases from V and 8 bases from J, with 6 bases in between. CDR1 and CDR2 from the germline V gene are SGHAT and FQNNGV.

This sequence joins TRBV18 and TRBJ2-1; 10 nucleotides align to TRBD1. With V trimmed by 3 bases and J by 6 bases, 5 bases remained unmatched. Per the germline V gene, CDR1 is KGHSH and CDR2 is LQKENI. CDR3 length: 15 amino acids. The CDR3 sequence is CASSPGQGWLNEQFF. In DNA form, the CDR3 reads TGTGCCAGCTCACCGGGACAGGGGTGGCTCAATGAGCAGTTCTTC. The full variable domain, rest sourced from reference TRBV18 and TRBJ2-1, is NAGVMQNPRHLVRRRGQEARLRCSPMKGHSHVYWYRQLPEEGLKFMVYLQKENIIDESGMPKERFSAEFPKEGPSILRIQQVVRGDSAAYFCASSPGQGWLNEQFFGPGTRLTVL.

This clone came up a few times. The rearrangement uses TRBV10-3 and TRBJ2-1, with 11 bases identical to TRBD2. J gave up 7 bases and V 4 bases, and 9 bases lay outside the gene matches. The CDR3 spans 16 residues. Per germline, CDR1 ENHRY and CDR2 SYGVKD. CDR3 sequence (DNA): TGTGCCATCAGTGGTTTAGCGGGAGGGCGGTCGAATGAGCAGTTCTTC. This encodes CAISGLAGGRSNEQFF.

In its sample, this clone was seen a few times. Different DNA sequences within this sample yield the same CDR3. V and J are TRBV5-1 and TRBJ2-5; D remains ambiguous. Trimming removed 4 bases at V and 1 base at J, with 5 bases between. Germline CDR1 SGHRS, CDR2 YFSETQ. The CDR3 is 12 residues long. CDR3 in DNA: TGCGCCAGCAGCCCCCTCCAAGAGACCCAGTACTTC. Protein: CASSPLQETQYF.

Only a few counts were recorded for this clone. CDR3 region: CASRRTGGSNQPQHF. The CDR3 DNA reads as TGTGCCAGCAGAAGGACAGGGGGAAGCAATCAGCCCCAGCATTTT. The chain is built from TRBV7-2 and TRBJ1-5, with 10 bases fitting TRBD1. Germline V lookup: CDR1 SGHTA, CDR2 FQGNSA. The CDR3 sequence is 15 residues long. The V gene end was trimmed by 6 bases and the J gene end by 1 base; junction bases not matched to a gene: 3.

This clone has more than one count but fewer than ten. The chain couples TRBV5-4 to TRBJ1-2; D gene ambiguous. Trimming left V 4 bases short and J 7 bases short, with 14 bases between. The germline gives CDR1 SGHNT, CDR2 YYREEE (reference sequence). The CDR3 sequence is 13 residues long. CDR3 sequence (DNA): TGTGCCAGCAGCGAGGGATTACGGGGTGGCTACACCTTC. It codes for CASSEGLRGGYTF.

The chain uses TRBV9 and TRBJ2-1, with 7 nucleotides matching TRBD2. Unmatched junction bases numbered 7, after V lost 2 bases and J lost 8 bases. Germline CDR1 SGDLS, CDR2 YYNGEE. This CDR3 contains 14 residues. In DNA, the CDR3 is TGTGCCAGCAGCGTTATGGGGGGGAGGGATGAGCAGTTCTTC. Protein: CASSVMGGRDEQFF. Full variable domain (remainder filled in from reference TRBV9 and TRBJ2-1): DSGVTQTPKHLITATGQRVTLRCSPRSGDLSVYWYQQSLDQGLQFLIQYYNGEERAKGNILERFSAQQFPDLHSELNLSSLELGDSALYFCASSVMGGRDEQFFGPGTRLTVL.

V gene TRBV7-2 combines with J gene TRBJ1-3; D call uncertain. The CDR3 runs to 16 residues. The V end lost 2 bases, the J end lost 0 bases, and 11 bases lay between the germline ends. Germline loops: CDR1 SGHTA, CDR2 FQGNSA. The chain's CDR3 is CASSLSSPNSGNTIYF. The CDR3 coding sequence is TGTGCCAGCAGCTTATCCAGTCCCAACTCTGGAAACACCATATATTTT.

The chain joins TRBV12-5 to TRBJ1-2, with 8 bases identical to TRBD1. Trimming took 6 bases from V and 7 from J; bases not matched to a gene: 4. The V gene's germline CDR1 is LGHNT and CDR2 FRNRAP. The CDR3 runs 12 residues. CDR3 nucleotide sequence: TGTGCTAGTGGGGACAGGGTAGGTGGCTACACCTTC. It translates to CASGDRVGGYTF. The whole variable domain, filled in from reference TRBV12-5 and TRBJ1-2, reads DARVTQTPRHKVTEMGQEVTMRCQPILGHNTVFWYRQTMMQGLELLAYFRNRAPLDDSGMPKDRFSAEMPDATLATLKIQPSEPRDSAVYFCASGDRVGGYTFGSGTRLTVV.

There are a few counts of this clone. The rearrangement joins TRBV18 to TRBJ1-1, with D possibly TRBD1 on 5 matching bases. CDR3 length equals 16 residues. Trimming removed 6 bases at V and 5 bases at J, with 22 bases between. The germline CDR1 and CDR2 sequences are KGHSH and LQKENI. The CDR3 loop reads CASSPSQGLWVTEAFF. The CDR3 nucleotides are TGTGCCAGCTCCCCATCGCAGGGTTTGTGGGTGACTGAAGCTTTCTTT.

The chain uses TRBV29-1 and TRBJ1-2, with D perhaps matching TRBD1 (5 bases). Trimming shortened V by 8 bases and J by 2 bases, and 15 bases separated the two germline ends. This CDR3 comprises 13 residues. Germline loops: CDR1 SQVTM, CDR2 ANQGSEA. This CDR3 reads CSTLRGANYGYTF. The CDR3 nucleotides are TGCAGCACCTTGCGGGGCGCGAACTATGGCTACACCTTC.

The chain joins TRBV7-9 to TRBJ2-3; 11 bases map to TRBD1. The CDR3 extends over 14 amino acids. Germline V gives CDR1 SEHNR, CDR2 FQNEAQ (reference sequence). The J segment lost 3 bases and the V segment lost 8 bases, leaving 4 bases of the junction unmatched. The CDR3 is CASRGTGGTDTQYF. The CDR3 DNA follows: TGTGCCAGCCGCGGGACAGGGGGGACAGATACGCAGTATTTT.

In this sample, this clone turned up a few times. The genes are TRBV6-6 and TRBJ1-5, with D maybe TRBD1 (6 bases). The CDR3 extends over 13 amino acids. Per germline, CDR1 MNHNY and CDR2 SVGAGI (reference sequence). Trimming took off 6 bases at V and 5 bases at J, with 11 bases between the two ends. CDR3 sequence: CASSRGQYQPQHF. The CDR3, as DNA: TGTGCCAGCAGCCGCGGACAGTATCAGCCCCAGCATTTT.

The chain is built from TRBV18 and TRBJ2-5; the D gene is possibly TRBD1 (5 bases). Looked up from germline, CDR1 is KGHSH and CDR2 is LQKENI. V was pared by 4 bases and J by 3 bases, with 9 bases between. The CDR3 spans 13 residues. In nucleotides, the CDR3 is TGTGCCAGCTCACAGGGGCGAAAAGAGACCCAGTACTTC. Translated, it gives CASSQGRKETQYF.

The V gene is TRBV2, the J gene TRBJ2-2; 9 bases are a match to TRBD1. Looked up from germline, CDR1 is SNHLY and CDR2 is FYNNEI. CDR3 length equals 14 residues. Germline trimming cut 4 bases from V and 5 bases from J; bases unmatched to any gene: 2. CDR3 in amino acids: CASSVQGATGELFF. The CDR3 DNA sequence: TGTGCCAGCAGTGTACAGGGGGCAACCGGGGAGCTGTTTTTT.

A few counts support this clone. This chain connects TRBV4-1 to TRBJ1-6; 9 bases agree with TRBD1. Germline V gives CDR1 MGHRA, CDR2 YSYEKL. The V segment lost 4 bases and the J segment 7 bases; nucleotides outside the gene matches: 5. The CDR3 runs 15 residues. Written as DNA, the CDR3 is TGCGCCAGCAGCCTCCGGGACAGGGACAATTCACCCCTCCACTTT. It is translated as CASSLRDRDNSPLHF.